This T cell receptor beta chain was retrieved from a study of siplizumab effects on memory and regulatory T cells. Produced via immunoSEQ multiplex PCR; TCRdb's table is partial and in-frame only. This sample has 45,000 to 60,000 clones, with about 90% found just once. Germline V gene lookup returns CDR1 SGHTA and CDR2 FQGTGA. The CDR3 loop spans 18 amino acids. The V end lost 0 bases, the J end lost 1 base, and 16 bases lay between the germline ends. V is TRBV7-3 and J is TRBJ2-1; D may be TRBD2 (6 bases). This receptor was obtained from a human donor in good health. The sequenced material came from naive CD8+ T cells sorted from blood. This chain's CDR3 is CASSLTSGSGLSYNEQFF. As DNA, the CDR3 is TGTGCCAGCAGCTTAACGAGTGGTAGCGGACTTTCCTACAATGAGCAGTTCTTC. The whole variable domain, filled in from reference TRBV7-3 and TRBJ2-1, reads GAGVSQTPSNKVTEKGKYVELRCDPISGHTALYWYRQSLGQGPEFLIYFQGTGAADDSGLPNDRFFAVRPEGSVSTLKIQRTERGDSAVYLCASSLTSGSGLSYNEQFFGPGTRLTVL.